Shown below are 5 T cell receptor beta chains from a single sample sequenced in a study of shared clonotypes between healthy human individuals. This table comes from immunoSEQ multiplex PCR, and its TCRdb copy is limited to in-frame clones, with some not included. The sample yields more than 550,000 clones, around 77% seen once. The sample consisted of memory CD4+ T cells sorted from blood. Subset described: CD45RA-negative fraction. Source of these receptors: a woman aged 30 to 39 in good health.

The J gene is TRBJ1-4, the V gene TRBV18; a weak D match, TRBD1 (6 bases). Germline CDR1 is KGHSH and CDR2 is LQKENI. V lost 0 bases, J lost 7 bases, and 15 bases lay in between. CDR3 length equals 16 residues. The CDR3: CASSPPETGGSEKLFF. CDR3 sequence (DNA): TGTGCCAGCTCACCACCGGAGACAGGCGGCAGTGAAAAACTGTTTTTT.

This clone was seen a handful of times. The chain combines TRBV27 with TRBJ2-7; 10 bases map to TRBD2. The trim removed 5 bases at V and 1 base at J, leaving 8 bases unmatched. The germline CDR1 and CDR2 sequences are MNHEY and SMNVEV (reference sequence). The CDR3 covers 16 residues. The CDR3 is CASSTFLAGVSYEQYF. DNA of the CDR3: TGTGCCAGCAGTACGTTTCTAGCGGGAGTTTCCTACGAGCAGTACTTC.

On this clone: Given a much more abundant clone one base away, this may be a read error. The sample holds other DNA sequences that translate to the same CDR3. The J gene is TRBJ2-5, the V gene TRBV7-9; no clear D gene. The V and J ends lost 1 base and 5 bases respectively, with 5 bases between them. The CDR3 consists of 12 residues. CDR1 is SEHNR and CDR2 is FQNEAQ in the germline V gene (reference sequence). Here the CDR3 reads CASSLGQETQYF. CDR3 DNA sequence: TGTGCCAGCAGCTTAGGGCAGGAGACCCAGTACTTC.

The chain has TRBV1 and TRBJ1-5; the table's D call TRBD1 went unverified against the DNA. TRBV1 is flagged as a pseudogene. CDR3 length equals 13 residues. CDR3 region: CTSRTGGNQPQHF. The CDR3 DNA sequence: TGCACCAGCAGGACAGGGGGCAATCAGCCCCAGCATTTT.

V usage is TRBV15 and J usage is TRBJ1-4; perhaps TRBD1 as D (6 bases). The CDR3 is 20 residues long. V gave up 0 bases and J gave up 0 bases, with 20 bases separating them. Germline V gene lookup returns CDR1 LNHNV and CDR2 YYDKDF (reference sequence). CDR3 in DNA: TGTGCCACCAGCAGAGATAGTTTTGGCAGGGGCTTCACAACTAATGAAAAACTGTTTTTT. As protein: CATSRDSFGRGFTTNEKLFF.